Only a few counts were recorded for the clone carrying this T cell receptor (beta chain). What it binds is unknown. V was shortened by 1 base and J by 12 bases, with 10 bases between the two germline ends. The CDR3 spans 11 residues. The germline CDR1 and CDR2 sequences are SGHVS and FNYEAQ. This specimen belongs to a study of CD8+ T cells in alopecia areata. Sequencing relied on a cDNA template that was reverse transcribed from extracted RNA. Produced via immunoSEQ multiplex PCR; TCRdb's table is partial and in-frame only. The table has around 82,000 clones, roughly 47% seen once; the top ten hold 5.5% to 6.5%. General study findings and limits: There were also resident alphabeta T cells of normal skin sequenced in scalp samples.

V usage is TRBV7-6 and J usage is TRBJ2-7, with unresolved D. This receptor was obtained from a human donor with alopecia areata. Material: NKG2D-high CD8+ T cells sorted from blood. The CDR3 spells CASSLEGSPYF. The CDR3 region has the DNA TGTGCCAGCAGCTTAGAAGGGTCGCCGTACTTC.